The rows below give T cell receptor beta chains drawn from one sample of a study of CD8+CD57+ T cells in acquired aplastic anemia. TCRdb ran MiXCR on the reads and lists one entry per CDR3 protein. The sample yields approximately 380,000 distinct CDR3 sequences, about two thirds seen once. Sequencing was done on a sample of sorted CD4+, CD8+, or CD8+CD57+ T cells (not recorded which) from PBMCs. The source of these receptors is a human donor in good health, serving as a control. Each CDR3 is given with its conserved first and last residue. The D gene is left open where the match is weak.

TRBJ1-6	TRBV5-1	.	CASSSGTSDSNNSPLHF
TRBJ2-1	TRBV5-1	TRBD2	CASSPTSPADEQFF
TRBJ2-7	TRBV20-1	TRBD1	CSARDPGRQGPTYEQYF
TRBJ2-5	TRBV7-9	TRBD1	CASIPGQGGETQYF
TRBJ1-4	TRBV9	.	CASSVGQHTATQLFF
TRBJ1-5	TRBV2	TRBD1	CASTGQGAGQPQHF
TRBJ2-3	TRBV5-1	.	CASTQRAGGGRADTQYF
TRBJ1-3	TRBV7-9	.	CASSLGEGTSRNPIYF
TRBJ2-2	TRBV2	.	CASRLAPTGELFF
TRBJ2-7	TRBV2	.	CASTRTSAYYEQYF
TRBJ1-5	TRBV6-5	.	CASNERATGHSNQPQHF
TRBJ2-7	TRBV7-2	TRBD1	CASRSTGGEQYF
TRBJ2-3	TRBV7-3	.	CASSPNPAGTQYF
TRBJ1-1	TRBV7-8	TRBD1	CASSDGTGKYAQAFF
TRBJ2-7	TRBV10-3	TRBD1	CVISDSHRGYEQYF
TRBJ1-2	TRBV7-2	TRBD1	CASSLTGQGVNYGYTF
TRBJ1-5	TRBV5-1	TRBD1	CASAPQGGGNQPQHF
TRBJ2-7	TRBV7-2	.	CASSVGSLSYEQYF
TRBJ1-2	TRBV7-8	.	CASSQGWTQEADYTF
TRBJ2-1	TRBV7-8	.	CASSQDYAEAYDEQFF
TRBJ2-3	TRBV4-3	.	CAWSQDKGSTDTQYF
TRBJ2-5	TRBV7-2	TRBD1	CASSLATRQGSQYF
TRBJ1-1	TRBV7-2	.	CASSLGGTLNTGAFF
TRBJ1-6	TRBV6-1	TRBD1	CASSEDRLNSPLHF
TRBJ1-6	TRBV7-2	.	CASSLAEPQPQHFLHF
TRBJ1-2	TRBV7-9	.	CASSLVPDAVAGYTF
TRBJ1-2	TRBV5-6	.	CASSLKLHYGYTF
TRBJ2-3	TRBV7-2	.	CASSPSGPINF
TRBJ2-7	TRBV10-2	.	CAIRYALEDGEQYF
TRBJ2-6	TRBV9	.	CASSLPSGASTLTF
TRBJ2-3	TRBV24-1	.	CATSVASTDTQYF
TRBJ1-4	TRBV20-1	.	CSASGLNEKLFF
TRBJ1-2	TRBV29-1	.	CSTRDTYGYTF
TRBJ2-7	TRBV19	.	CASSRRDGGEQYF
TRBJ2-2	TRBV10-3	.	CAIRGPTANTGGPFF
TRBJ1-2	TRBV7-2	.	CASSLAGSYGYTF
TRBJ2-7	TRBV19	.	CASSIGGDSYEQYF
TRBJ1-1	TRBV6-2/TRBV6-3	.	CASRPSGDGEAFF
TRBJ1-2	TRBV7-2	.	CASRTIATYGYTF
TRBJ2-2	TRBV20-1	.	CSASKGNTGELFF
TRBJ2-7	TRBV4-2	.	CASSQDLGEAPGEQYF
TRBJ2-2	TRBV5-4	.	CASSFRTESNTGELFF
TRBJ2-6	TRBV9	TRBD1	CASSSHSGTGVANVLTF
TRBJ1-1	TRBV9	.	CASSVRAEAFF
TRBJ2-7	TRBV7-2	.	CATSDSGTHEQYF
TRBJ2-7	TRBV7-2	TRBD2	CASSLSGGSDTQYYF
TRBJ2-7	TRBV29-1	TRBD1	CSVYRDRGTEQYF
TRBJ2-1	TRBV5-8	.	CASSLRTESEQFF
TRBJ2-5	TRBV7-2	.	CASSVPGANSPLYF
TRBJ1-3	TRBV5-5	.	CASTKGGTGNTIYF
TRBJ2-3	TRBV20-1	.	CSTGRFRAMEYF
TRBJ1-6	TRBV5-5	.	CASSLGRNIGGSPLHF
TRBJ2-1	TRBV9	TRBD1	CASSEGQGAEEQF
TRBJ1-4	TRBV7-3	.	CASSGDSGGWGPNEKLFF
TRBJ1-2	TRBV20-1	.	CSASTRSDGYTF
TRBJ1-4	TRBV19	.	CASLSLGNEKLFF
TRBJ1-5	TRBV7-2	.	CASSRDGQRTDTQF